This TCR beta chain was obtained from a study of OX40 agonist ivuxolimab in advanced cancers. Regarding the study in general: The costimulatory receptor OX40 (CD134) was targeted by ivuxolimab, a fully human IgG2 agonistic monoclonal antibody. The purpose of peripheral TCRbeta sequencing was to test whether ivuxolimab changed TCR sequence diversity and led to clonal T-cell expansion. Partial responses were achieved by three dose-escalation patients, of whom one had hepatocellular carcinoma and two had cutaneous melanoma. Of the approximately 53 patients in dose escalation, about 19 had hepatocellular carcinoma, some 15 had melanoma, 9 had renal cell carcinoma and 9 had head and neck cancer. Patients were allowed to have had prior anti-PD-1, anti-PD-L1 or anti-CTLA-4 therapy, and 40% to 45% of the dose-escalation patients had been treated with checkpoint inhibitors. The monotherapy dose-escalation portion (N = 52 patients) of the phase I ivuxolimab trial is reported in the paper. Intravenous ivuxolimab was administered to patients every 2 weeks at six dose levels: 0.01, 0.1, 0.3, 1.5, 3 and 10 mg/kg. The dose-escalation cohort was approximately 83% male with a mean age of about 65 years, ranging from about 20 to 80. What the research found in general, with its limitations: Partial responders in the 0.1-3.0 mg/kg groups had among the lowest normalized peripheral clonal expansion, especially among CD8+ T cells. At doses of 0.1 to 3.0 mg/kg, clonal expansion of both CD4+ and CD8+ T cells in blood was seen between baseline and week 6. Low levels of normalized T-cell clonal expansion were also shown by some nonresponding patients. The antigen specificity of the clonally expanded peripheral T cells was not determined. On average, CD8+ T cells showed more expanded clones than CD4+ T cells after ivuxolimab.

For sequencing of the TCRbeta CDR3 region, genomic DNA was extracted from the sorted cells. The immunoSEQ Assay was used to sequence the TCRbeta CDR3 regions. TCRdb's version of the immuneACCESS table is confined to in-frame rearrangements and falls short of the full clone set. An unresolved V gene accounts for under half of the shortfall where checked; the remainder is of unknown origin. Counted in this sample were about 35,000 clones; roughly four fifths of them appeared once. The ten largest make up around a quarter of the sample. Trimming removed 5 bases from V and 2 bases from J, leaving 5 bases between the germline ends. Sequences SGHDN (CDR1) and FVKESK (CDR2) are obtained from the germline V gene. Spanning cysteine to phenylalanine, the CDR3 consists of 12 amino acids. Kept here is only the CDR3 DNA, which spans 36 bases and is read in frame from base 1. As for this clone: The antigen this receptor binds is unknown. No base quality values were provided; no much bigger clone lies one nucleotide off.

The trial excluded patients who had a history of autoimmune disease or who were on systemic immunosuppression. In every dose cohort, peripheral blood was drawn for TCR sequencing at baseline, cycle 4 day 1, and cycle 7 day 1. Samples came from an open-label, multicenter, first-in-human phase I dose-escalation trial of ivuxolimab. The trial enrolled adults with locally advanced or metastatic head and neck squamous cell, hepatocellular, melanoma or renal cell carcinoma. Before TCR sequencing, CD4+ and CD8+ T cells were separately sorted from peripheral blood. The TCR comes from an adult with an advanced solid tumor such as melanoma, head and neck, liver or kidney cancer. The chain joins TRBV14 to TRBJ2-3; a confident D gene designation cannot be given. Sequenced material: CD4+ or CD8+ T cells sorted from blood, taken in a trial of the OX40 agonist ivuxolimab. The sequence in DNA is TGTGCCAGCAGCGTTCTCACAGATACGCAGTATTTT. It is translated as CASSVLTDTQYF.